The present entry profiles one TCR beta chain with its context. What antigen it recognizes has not been identified. One base away there is no much larger clone; base qualities are not given. The germline V gene encodes CDR1 SGHRS and CDR2 YFSETQ. V is cut by 4 bases and J by 0 bases, and the space between the germline ends is 17 bases. Reading from cysteine to phenylalanine, the CDR3 counts 16 amino acids. Only the CDR3 DNA is retained, 48 bases long and in frame from the first base. This specimen belongs to a study of CD8+ T cells in alopecia areata (dated by TCRdb to 2016 to 2018). Looking at the study overall: The treated patients, all with moderate-to-severe alopecia areata, were enrolled in an open-label pilot trial of oral tofacitinib given at 5 to 10 mg twice daily. Patients received tofacitinib for 6 to 18 months and were then followed off drug for 6 months to check for delayed response and recurrence. Disease severity in treated patients was measured with the SALT score, which quantifies the percentage of affected scalp surface area. In both human patients and the C3H/HeJ mouse model, the study applied high-throughput TCRbeta sequencing to look at T cell clonal expansion in alopecia areata. Scalp tissue and sorted CD4+ and CD8+ peripheral blood T cells from patchy and totalis/universalis alopecia areata patients and from healthy controls were covered by human TCRbeta sequencing. Patients on tofacitinib were biopsied at baseline and after 4 and 24 weeks of treatment, and several of the patients also had a later scalp biopsy. Scalp clonality was compared among normal scalp (n=4), patchy alopecia areata scalp (n=8), and alopecia totalis/universalis scalp (n=8). RNA came from the PAXgene miRNA kit for fixed scalp, the miRNeasy kit for PBMCs, and the RNeasy kit for mouse skin. TCRbeta CDR3 regions were amplified by immunoSEQ multiplex PCR using 35 Vbeta forward and 13 Jbeta reverse primers. General study outcomes and caveats: TCR sequences shared between patients were less clear than in mice, possibly partly because of HLA diversity in the patient population. Unlike mouse skin, which is dominated by gammadelta T cells, normal human skin has resident alphabeta T cells that are also sequenced, and this complicates analysis of the scalp TCR repertoire. Scalp clonality and the number of expanded CD8+ clones among the top 100 scalp clones were significantly decreased by tofacitinib. Higher clonality and more expanded CD8+ clones were observed in lesional scalp than in normal scalp, particularly in alopecia totalis/universalis, a finding suggestive of antigenic drive. Because the treated cohort was small and included a single nonresponder, larger studies are needed to assess links between baseline CD8+ expansion and response. Many expanded lesional clones persisted in scalp and blood during tofacitinib treatment, which may partly explain relapse after stopping treatment.

The method was the immunoSEQ multiplex PCR assay. For TCR sequencing, RNA was extracted from every sample and reverse transcribed into cDNA to serve as template. SuperScript III was used for first-strand cDNA synthesis, primed with a 2:1 mix of oligo-dT and random hexamers. A synthetic immune receptor repertoire was used to assess amplification bias, and residual bias was removed computationally. The study's own analysis went as follows. Raw reads were preprocessed to remove errors, and CDR3 was defined by IMGT conventions from the conserved cysteine to phenylalanine. Clonality was computed as 1 minus the Shannon entropy, with the entropy normalized by log2 of the number of productive unique TCRs. Whether each scalp clone was CD4 or CD8 was inferred by checking scalp TCRbeta sequences against the CD4 and CD8 repertoires from sorted blood. TCRdb's version of the immuneACCESS table is confined to in-frame rearrangements and falls short of the full clone set. An unresolved V gene accounts for under half of the shortfall where checked; the remainder is of unknown origin. D and trimming come from the DNA, and the V and J calls and clone size come from that table. The sample includes 130,000 or so clones, with 70% to 90% observed a single time. The top ten clonotypes cover roughly an eighth of the sample.

What this sample's time point label stands for: 4 weeks on oral tofacitinib. The treatment or condition label on this specimen signifies: oral pan-JAK inhibitor, 5-10 mg twice daily. From alopecia areata patients, peripheral blood was collected along with lesional scalp punch biopsies. PBMCs were separated by density centrifugation and stained for CD3, CD4 and CD8, after which CD4+ and CD8+ T cells were sorted on a FACSAria. The receptor was isolated from a human donor with alopecia areata. The receptor chain draws on TRBV5-1 and TRBJ2-7; no D segment can be confidently identified. The input for sequencing was CD8+ T cells sorted from blood, taken at week 4, from a patient treated with tofacitinib. The CDR3 protein is CASSPNTGAASYEQYF. The DNA sequence is TGCGCCAGCAGCCCAAATACCGGTGCAGCCTCCTACGAGCAGTACTTC.